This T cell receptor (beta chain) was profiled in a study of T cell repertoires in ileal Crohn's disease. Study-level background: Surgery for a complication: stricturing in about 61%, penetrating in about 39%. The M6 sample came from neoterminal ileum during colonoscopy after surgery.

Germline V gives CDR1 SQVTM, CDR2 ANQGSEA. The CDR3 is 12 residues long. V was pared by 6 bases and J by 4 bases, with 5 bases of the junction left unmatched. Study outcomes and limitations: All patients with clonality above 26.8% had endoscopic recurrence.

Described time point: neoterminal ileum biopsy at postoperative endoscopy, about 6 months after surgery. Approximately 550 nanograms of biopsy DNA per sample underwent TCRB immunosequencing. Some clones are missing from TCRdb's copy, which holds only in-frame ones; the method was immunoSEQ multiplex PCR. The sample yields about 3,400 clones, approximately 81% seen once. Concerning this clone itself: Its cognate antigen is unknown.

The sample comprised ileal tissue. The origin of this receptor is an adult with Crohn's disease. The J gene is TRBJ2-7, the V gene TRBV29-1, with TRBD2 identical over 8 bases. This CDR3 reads CSVTGGPYEQYF. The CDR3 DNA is TGCAGCGTAACGGGAGGGCCTTACGAGCAGTACTTC.